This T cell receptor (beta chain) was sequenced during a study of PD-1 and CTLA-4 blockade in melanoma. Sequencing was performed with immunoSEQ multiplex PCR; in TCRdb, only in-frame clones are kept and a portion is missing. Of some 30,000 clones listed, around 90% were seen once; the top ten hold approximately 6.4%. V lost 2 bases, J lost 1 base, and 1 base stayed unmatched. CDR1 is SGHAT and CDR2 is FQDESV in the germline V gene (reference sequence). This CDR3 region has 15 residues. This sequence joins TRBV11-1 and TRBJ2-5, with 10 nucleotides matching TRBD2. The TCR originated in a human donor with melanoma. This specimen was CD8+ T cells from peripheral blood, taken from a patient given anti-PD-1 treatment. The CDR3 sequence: CASSLTSGAQETQYF. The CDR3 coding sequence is TGTGCCAGCAGCTTAACTAGCGGGGCCCAAGAGACCCAGTACTTC.